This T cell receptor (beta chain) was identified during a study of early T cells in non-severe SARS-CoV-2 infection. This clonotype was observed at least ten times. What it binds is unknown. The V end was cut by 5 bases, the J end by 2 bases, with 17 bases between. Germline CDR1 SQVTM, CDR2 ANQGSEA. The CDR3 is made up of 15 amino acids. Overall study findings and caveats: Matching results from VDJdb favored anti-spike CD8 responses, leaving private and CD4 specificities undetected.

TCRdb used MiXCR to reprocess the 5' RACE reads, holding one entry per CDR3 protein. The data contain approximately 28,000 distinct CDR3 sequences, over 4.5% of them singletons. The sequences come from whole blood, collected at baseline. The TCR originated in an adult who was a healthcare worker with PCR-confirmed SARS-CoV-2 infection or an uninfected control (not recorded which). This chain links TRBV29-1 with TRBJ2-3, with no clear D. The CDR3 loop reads CSVLIIAENTDTQYF. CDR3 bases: TGCAGCGTTCTCATCATTGCCGAGAACACAGATACGCAGTATTTT.